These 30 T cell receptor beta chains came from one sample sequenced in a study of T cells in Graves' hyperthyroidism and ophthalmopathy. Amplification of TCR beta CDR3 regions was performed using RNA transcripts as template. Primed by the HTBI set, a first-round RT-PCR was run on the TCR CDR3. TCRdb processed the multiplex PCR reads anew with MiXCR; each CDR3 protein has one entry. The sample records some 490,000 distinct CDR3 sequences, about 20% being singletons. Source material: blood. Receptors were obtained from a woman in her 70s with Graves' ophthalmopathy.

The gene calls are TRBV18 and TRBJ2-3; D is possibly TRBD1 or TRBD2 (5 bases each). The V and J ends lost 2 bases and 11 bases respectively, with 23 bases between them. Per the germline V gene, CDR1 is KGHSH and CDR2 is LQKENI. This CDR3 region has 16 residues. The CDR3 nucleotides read TGTGCCAGCTCACCAATCGGGGCCAACCCTCGAGAGGGGCAGTATTTT. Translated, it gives CASSPIGANPREGQYF. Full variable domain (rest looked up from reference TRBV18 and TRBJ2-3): NAGVMQNPRHLVRRRGQEARLRCSPMKGHSHVYWYRQLPEEGLKFMVYLQKENIIDESGMPKERFSAEFPKEGPSILRIQQVVRGDSAAYFCASSPIGANPREGQYFGPGTRLTVL.

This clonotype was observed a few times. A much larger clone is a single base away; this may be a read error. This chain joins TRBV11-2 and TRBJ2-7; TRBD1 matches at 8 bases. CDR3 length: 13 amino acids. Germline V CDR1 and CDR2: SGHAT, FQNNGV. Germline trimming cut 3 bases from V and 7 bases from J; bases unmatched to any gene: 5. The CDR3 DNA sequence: TGTGCCAGCAGCTTGCAGGGGGCGAGGGAGCAGTACTTC. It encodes CASSLQGAREQYF.

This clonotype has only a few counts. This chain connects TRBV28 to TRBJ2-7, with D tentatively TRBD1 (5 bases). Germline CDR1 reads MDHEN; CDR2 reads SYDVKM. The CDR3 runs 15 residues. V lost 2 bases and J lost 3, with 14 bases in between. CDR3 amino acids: CASSLVKQVFYEQYF. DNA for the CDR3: TGTGCCAGCAGTTTAGTGAAACAGGTCTTCTACGAGCAGTACTTC.

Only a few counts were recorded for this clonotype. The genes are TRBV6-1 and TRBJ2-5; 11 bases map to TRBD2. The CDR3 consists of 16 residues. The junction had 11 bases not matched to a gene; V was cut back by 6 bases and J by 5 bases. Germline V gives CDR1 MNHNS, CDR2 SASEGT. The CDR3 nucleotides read TGTGCCAGCAGCAAGGGTACTAGCGGGAGCTGGGAGACCCAGTACTTC. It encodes CASSKGTSGSWETQYF.

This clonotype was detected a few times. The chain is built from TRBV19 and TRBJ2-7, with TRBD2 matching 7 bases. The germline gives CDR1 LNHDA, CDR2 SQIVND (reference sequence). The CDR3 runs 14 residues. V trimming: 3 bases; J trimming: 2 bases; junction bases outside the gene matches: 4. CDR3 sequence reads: CASSMQAGTYEQYF. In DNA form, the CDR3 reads TGTGCCAGTAGTATGCAAGCGGGAACCTACGAGCAGTACTTC.

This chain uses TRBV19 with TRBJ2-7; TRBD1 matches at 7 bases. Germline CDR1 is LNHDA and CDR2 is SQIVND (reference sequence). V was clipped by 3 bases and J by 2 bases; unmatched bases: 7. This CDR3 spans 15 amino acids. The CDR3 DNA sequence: TGTGCCAGTAGTATTTCGACAGGGAACACCTACGAGCAGTACTTC. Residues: CASSISTGNTYEQYF.

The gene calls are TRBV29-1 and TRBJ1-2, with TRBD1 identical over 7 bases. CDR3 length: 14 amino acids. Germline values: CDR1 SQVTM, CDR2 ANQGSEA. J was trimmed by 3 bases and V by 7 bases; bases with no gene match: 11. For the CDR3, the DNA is TGCAGCGACTCTTTGTCCGACAGGGACTATGGCTACACCTTC. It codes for CSDSLSDRDYGYTF.

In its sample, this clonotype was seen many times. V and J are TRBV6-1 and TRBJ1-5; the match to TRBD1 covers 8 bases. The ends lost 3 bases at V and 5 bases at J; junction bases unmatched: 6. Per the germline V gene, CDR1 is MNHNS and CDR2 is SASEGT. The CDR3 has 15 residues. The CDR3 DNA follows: TGTGCCAGCAGTGACTTCGGACAGGGATATCAGCCCCAGCATTTT. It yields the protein CASSDFGQGYQPQHF.

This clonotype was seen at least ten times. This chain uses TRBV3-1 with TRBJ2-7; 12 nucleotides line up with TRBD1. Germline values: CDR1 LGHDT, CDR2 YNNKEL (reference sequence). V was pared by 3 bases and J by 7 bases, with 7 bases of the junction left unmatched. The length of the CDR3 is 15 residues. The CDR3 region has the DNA TGTGCCAGCAGCCAGTGGGGACAGGGGGCGGGAGAGCAGTACTTC. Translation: CASSQWGQGAGEQYF.

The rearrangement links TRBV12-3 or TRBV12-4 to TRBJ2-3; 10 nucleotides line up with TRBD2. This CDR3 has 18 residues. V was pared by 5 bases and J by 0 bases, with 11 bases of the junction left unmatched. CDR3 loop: CASSPWTSGVLSTDTQYF. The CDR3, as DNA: TGTGCCAGCAGTCCCTGGACTAGCGGAGTACTTAGCACAGATACGCAGTATTTT.

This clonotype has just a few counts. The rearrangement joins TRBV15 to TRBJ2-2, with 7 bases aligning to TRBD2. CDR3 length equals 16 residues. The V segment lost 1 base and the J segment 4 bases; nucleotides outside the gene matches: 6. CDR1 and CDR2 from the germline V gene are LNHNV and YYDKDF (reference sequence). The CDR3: CATSRVGPGGTGELFF. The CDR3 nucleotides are TGTGCCACCAGCAGAGTCGGACCGGGGGGCACCGGGGAGCTGTTTTTT.

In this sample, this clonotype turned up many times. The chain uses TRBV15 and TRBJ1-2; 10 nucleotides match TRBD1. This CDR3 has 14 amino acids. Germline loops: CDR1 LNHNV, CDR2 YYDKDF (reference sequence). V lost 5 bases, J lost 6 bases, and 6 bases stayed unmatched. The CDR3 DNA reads TGTGCCACCAGCCGAAGACAGGGGGCTCATGGCTACACCTTC. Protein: CATSRRQGAHGYTF. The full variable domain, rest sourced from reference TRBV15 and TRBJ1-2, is DAMVIQNPRYQVTQFGKPVTLSCSQTLNHNVMYWYQQKSSQAPKLLFHYYDKDFNNEADTPDNFQSRRPNTSFCFLDIRSPGLGDTAMYLCATSRRQGAHGYTFGSGTRLTVV.

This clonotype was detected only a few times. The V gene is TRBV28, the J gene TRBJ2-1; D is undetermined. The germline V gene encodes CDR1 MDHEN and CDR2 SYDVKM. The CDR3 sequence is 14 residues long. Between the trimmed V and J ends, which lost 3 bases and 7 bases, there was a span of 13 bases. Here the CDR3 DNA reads TGTGCCAGCAGTTTTTCGGAACTTTCTAATGAGCAGTTCTTC. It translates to CASSFSELSNEQFF. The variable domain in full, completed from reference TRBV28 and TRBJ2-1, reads DVKVTQSSRYLVKRTGEKVFLECVQDMDHENMFWYRQDPGLGLRLIYFSYDVKMKEKGDIPEGYSVSREKKERFSLILESASTNQTSMYLCASSFSELSNEQFFGPGTRLTVL.

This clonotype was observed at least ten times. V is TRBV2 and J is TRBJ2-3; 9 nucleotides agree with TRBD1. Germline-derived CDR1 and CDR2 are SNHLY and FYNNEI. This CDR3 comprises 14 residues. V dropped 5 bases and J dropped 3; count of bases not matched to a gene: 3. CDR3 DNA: TGTGCCAGCAGTTCACAGGGGGCAACAGATACGCAGTATTTT. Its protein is CASSSQGATDTQYF.

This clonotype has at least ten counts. CDR3 amino acids: CASSPGGRALYEQYF. The CDR3, as DNA: TGTGCCAGCTCTCCGGGGGGGAGGGCCCTCTACGAGCAGTACTTC. The chain employs TRBV27 and TRBJ2-7, with 8 bases aligning to TRBD2. CDR3 length equals 15 residues. V shed 8 bases, J shed 3 bases, and the junction held 12 bases outside the gene matches. Per germline, CDR1 MNHEY and CDR2 SMNVEV (reference sequence).

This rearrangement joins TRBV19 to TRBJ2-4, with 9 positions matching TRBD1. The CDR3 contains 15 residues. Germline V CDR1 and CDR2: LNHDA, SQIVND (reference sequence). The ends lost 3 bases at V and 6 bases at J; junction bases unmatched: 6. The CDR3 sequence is CASSISGQGRNIQYF. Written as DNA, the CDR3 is TGTGCCAGTAGTATCTCGGGACAGGGAAGAAACATTCAGTACTTC.

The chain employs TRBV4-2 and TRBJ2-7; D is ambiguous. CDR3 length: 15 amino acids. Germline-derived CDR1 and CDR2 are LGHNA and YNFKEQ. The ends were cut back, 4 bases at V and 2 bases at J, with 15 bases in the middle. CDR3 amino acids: CASSPSQVGTYEQYF. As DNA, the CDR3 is TGTGCCAGCAGCCCTTCCCAGGTGGGGACCTACGAGCAGTACTTC.

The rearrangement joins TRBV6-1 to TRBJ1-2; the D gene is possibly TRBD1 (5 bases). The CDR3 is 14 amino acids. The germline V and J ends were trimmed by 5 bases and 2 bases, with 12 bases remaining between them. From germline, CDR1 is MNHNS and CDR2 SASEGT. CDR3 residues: CASSNLRANYGYTF. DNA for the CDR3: TGTGCCAGCAGTAACCTCAGGGCCAACTATGGCTACACCTTC.

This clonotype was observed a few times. CDR3 in amino acids: CASSTRGLATDEQFF. The CDR3 DNA follows: TGTGCCAGCAGCACCCGGGGACTAGCGACGGATGAGCAGTTCTTC. This chain uses TRBV3-1 with TRBJ2-1; 10 nucleotides agree with TRBD2. Germline trimming cut 5 bases from V and 8 bases from J; bases unmatched to any gene: 9. This CDR3 region has 15 residues. Looked up from germline, CDR1 is LGHDT and CDR2 is YNNKEL (reference sequence).

CDR3 bases: TGTGCCAGCAGTTATCCCGGGACAGGGTACGACGAGCAGTACTTC. The encoded protein is CASSYPGTGYDEQYF. The gene calls are TRBV28 and TRBJ2-7, with TRBD1 matching over 9 bases. CDR3 length: 15 residues. From germline, CDR1 is MDHEN and CDR2 SYDVKM. Germline trimming cut 4 bases from V and 5 bases from J; bases unmatched to any gene: 9.

The CDR3 nucleotides are TGTGCCAGCAGCCAAGGGGGCGCGTATGTTGAGCAGTTCTTC. This translates into CASSQGGAYVEQFF. This chain links TRBV6-1 with TRBJ2-1; 7 nucleotides match TRBD1. Trimming cost V 6 bases and J 9 bases; bases outside gene matches: 11. The germline V gene encodes CDR1 MNHNS and CDR2 SASEGT. The CDR3 has 14 amino acids.

In DNA form, the CDR3 reads TGCGCCAGCAGCCGACCCTCTATAGACACTGAAGCTTTCTTT. Protein sequence: CASSRPSIDTEAFF. This chain connects TRBV4-1 to TRBJ1-1; no clear D. V lost 4 bases and J 3 bases, leaving 12 bases between the germline ends. The length of the CDR3 is 14 residues. Germline-derived CDR1 and CDR2 are MGHRA and YSYEKL.

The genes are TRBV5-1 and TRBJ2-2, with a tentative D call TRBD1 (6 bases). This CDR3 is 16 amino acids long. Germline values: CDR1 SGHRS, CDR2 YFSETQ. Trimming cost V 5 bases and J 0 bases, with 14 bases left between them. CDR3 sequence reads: CASSWTGTSNTGELFF. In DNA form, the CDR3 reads TGCGCCAGCAGTTGGACGGGGACATCGAACACCGGGGAGCTGTTTTTT.

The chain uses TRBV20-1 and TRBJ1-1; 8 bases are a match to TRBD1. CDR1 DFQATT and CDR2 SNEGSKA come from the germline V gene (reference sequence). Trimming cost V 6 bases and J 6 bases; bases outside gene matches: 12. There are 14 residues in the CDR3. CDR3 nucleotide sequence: TGCAGTGCGCAGGACAGGGCTGGCGACGCTGAAGCTTTCTTT. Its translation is CSAQDRAGDAEAFF.

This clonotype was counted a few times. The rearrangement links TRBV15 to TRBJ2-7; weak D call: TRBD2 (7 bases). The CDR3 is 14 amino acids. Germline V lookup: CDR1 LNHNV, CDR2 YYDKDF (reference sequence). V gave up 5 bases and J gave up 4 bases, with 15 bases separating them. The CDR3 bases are TGTGCCACCAGCTCTGACGGGGGGCTGTACGAGCAGTACTTC. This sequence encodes CATSSDGGLYEQYF. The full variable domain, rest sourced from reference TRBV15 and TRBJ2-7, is DAMVIQNPRYQVTQFGKPVTLSCSQTLNHNVMYWYQQKSSQAPKLLFHYYDKDFNNEADTPDNFQSRRPNTSFCFLDIRSPGLGDTAMYLCATSSDGGLYEQYFGPGTRLTVT.

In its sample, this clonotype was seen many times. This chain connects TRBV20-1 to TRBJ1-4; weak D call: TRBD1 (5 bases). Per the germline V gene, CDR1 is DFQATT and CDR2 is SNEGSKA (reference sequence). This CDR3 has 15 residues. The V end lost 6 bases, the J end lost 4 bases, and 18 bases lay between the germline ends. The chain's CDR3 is CSAAGLTGHNEKLFF. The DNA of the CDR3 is TGCAGTGCCGCGGGACTCACTGGGCATAATGAAAAACTGTTTTTT.

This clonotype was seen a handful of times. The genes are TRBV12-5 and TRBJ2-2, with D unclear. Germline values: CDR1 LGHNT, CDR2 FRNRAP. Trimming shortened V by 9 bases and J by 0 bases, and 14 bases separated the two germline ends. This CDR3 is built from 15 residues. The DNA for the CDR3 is TGTGCTAGCCAGTTAGGGTTTTCGAACACCGGGGAGCTGTTTTTT. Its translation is CASQLGFSNTGELFF.

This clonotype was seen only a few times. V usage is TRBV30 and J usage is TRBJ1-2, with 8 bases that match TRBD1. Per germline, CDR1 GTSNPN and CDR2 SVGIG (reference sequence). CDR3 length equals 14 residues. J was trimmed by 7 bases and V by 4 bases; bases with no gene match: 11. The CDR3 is CAWNILDRGGGYTF. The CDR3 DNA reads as TGTGCCTGGAATATTCTTGACAGGGGAGGTGGCTACACCTTC.

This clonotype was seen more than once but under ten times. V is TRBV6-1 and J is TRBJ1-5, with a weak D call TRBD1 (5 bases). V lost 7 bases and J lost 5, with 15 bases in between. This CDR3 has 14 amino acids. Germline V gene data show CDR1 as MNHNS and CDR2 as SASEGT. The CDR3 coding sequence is TGTGCCAGCAAAGACATCTTAGGGGATCAGCCCCAGCATTTT. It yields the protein CASKDILGDQPQHF.

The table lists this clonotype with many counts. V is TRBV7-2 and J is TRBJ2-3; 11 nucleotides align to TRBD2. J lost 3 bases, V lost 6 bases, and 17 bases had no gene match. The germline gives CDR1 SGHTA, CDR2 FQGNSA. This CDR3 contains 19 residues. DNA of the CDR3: TGTGCCAGCAGTCCACCACCCGGGACTAGCGGTTCCGCAACAGATACGCAGTATTTT. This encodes CASSPPPGTSGSATDTQYF.